Listed below are T cell receptor beta chains from one sample, sequenced in a study of shared clonotypes between healthy human individuals. TCRdb's table, derived via immunoSEQ multiplex PCR, lists solely in-frame clones and lacks some. The sample consists of roughly 2.5 million clones, 85% to 95% of them appearing once. The sample was naive CD4+ T cells sorted from blood. These receptors were collected from a young man in good health. CDR3s include the opening cysteine and the closing phenylalanine or tryptophan. A D gene is named only where the DNA matches it firmly. Rows may omit the clone size; those that give it use once, few, many or a size class.

cdr3_aa cdr3_nt d_call clone_size j_call v_call
CAWSWGGLTETQYF TGTGCCTGGAGTTGGGGGGGGCTAACGGAGACCCAGTACTTC NA NA TRBJ2-5 TRBV30
CSVAAGSYGYTF TGCAGCGTTGCGGCAGGGAGCTATGGCTACACCTTC NA few TRBJ1-2 TRBV29-1
CASSTQSKNIQYF TGCGCCAGCAGCACACAGAGCAAAAACATTCAGTACTTC NA NA TRBJ2-4 TRBV5-1
CASSGAAGGSSYTF TGTGCCAGCAGCGGTGCCGCAGGGGGGAGTAGCTACACCTTC TRBD1 NA TRBJ1-2 TRBV9
CASSGGQGYNSPLHF TGCGCCAGCAGCGGAGGACAGGGCTATAATTCACCCCTCCACTTT TRBD1 NA TRBJ1-6 TRBV5-1
CAISDQATGAGGYTF TGTGCCATCAGTGATCAGGCAACAGGGGCGGGTGGCTACACCTTC TRBD1 NA TRBJ1-2 TRBV10-3
CASSLGGNLGNQPQHF TGTGCCAGCAGCTTAGGGGGTAATCTTGGCAATCAGCCCCAGCATTTT NA NA TRBJ1-5 TRBV7-2
CSATELLGYTF TGCAGTGCCACAGAGCTTTTGGGCTACACCTTC NA once TRBJ1-2 TRBV20-1
CASSETLAGEEDTQYF TGTGCCAGCAGTGAAACCCTAGCGGGAGAGGAAGATACGCAGTATTTT TRBD2 NA TRBJ2-3 TRBV6-1
CASSKDGKLFF TGTGCCAGCAGTAAGGACGGCAAACTGTTTTTT NA NA TRBJ1-4 TRBV6-5
CAWRGQIQETQYF TGTGCCTGGAGAGGACAGATCCAAGAGACCCAGTACTTC NA NA TRBJ2-5 TRBV30
CASSLGGTVMNTEAFF TGCGCCAGCAGCTTGGGAGGGACAGTCATGAACACTGAAGCTTTCTTT TRBD1 once TRBJ1-1 TRBV5-1
CASSLVRGRVHSPLHF TGTGCCAGCAGCCTCGTCAGGGGGCGCGTGCATTCACCCCTCCACTTT TRBD1 NA TRBJ1-6 TRBV7-9
CASSVLAGNNEQFF TGTGCCAGCAGTGTATTAGCGGGAAACAATGAGCAGTTCTTC TRBD2 NA TRBJ2-1 TRBV25-1
CASSSLDRVYSNYGYTF TGTGCCAGTAGTTCCCTGGACAGGGTCTATAGCAACTATGGCTACACCTTC TRBD1 NA TRBJ1-2 TRBV19
CASRGLKGRNTGELFF TGTGCCAGCAGAGGGCTGAAGGGGAGGAACACCGGGGAGCTGTTTTTT NA NA TRBJ2-2 TRBV11-2
CASSVAGSAGGQETQYF TGTGCCAGCAGCGTAGCTGGGTCGGCGGGAGGGCAAGAGACCCAGTACTTC TRBD2 NA TRBJ2-5 TRBV9
CSVATLDYRNTEAFF TGCAGCGTCGCTACATTGGACTATAGGAACACTGAAGCTTTCTTT NA once TRBJ1-1 TRBV29-1
CASSGWENTEAFF TGTGCCAGCAGTGGTTGGGAGAACACTGAAGCTTTCTTT NA NA TRBJ1-1 TRBV25-1
CASGTGNEKLFF TGTGCCAGCGGGACAGGGAATGAAAAACTGTTTTTT TRBD1 NA TRBJ1-4 TRBV28
CASSMLTDTQYF TGTGCCAGCAGCATGCTCACAGATACGCAGTATTTT NA NA TRBJ2-3 TRBV7-2
CSISKMNTEAFF TGCAGCATATCAAAAATGAACACTGAAGCTTTCTTT NA NA TRBJ1-1 TRBV29-1
CASSLVAGSGELFF TGTGCCAGCAGCTTGGTAGCGGGCTCCGGGGAGCTGTTTTTT TRBD2 NA TRBJ2-2 TRBV5-5
CASSLHGGAATGRTEAFF TGTGCCAGCAGCCTCCACGGGGGGGCAGCGACAGGGAGGACTGAAGCTTTCTTT TRBD1 once TRBJ1-1 TRBV9
CASSMVGANQPQHF TGTGCCAGTAGTATGGTAGGGGCCAATCAGCCCCAGCATTTT NA once TRBJ1-5 TRBV19
CSAVAGGVQYF TGCAGCGCTGTGGCCGGTGGGGTGCAGTACTTC NA NA TRBJ2-7 TRBV29-1
CASRTLNSGELFF TGTGCAAGTAGGACCCTTAACTCCGGGGAGCTGTTTTTT NA NA TRBJ2-2 TRBV19
CASSRDISNQPQHF TGTGCCAGCAGCCGGGACATTAGCAATCAGCCCCAGCATTTT NA NA TRBJ1-5 TRBV6-1
CASSVRSGGTVNTEAFF TGTGCCAGCAGCGTACGCTCAGGGGGGACGGTGAACACTGAAGCTTTCTTT TRBD1 once TRBJ1-1 TRBV9
CASSVSAGREETQYF TGTGCCAGCAGCGTGTCGGCAGGGCGGGAGGAGACCCAGTACTTC TRBD2 NA TRBJ2-5 TRBV5-4
CASLRGAGRSYNEQFF TGTGCCAGCCTCCGAGGGGCGGGGAGGTCCTACAATGAGCAGTTCTTC NA NA TRBJ2-1 TRBV2
CASSPFPSSYNSPLHF TGTGCCAGCAGTCCGTTCCCGAGCTCCTATAATTCACCCCTCCACTTT NA NA TRBJ1-6 TRBV27
CASSRFRDRESYEQYF TGTGCCAGCTCACGGTTCCGGGACAGGGAGAGCTACGAGCAGTACTTC TRBD1 NA TRBJ2-7 TRBV18
CASSLGGGAGQPQHF TGTGCCAGCAGCCTGGGTGGGGGGGCGGGCCAGCCCCAGCATTTT NA NA TRBJ1-5 TRBV6-5
CSVERSQGWNEQFF TGCAGCGTTGAACGGTCTCAGGGATGGAATGAGCAGTTCTTC NA NA TRBJ2-1 TRBV29-1
CASSLEGTGGSQPQHF TGTGCCAGCAGCTTAGAAGGGACAGGGGGCAGCCAGCCCCAGCATTTT TRBD1 once TRBJ1-5 TRBV11-2
CASTGGRGGSGSYEQYF TGTGCCAGCACCGGCGGACGAGGGGGTAGCGGTTCCTACGAGCAGTACTTC NA NA TRBJ2-7 TRBV7-8
CASRDRANEKLFF TGTGCCAGCAGGGACAGGGCTAATGAAAAACTGTTTTTT TRBD1 NA TRBJ1-4 TRBV6-1
CASKSPGTQRNEQFF TGTGCCAGCAAATCCCCGGGCACACAGCGCAATGAGCAGTTCTTC NA NA TRBJ2-1 TRBV2
CASSSGTPYEQYF TGTGCCAGTAGTAGCGGGACTCCCTACGAGCAGTACTTC NA few TRBJ2-7 TRBV19
CASSLVGSGTPETQYF TGTGCCAGCAGCTTGGTGGGTAGCGGGACACCAGAGACCCAGTACTTC TRBD2 NA TRBJ2-5 TRBV11-2
CASSLALGNQPQHF TGTGCCAGCAGCTTAGCACTGGGGAATCAGCCCCAGCATTTT NA NA TRBJ1-5 TRBV7-2
CASSVLAGHSTDTQYF TGTGCCAGCAGCGTACTAGCGGGGCATAGCACAGATACGCAGTATTTT TRBD2 NA TRBJ2-3 TRBV11-2
CASSQGVNEKLFF TGTGCCAGCAGCCAAGGAGTAAATGAAAAACTGTTTTTT NA NA TRBJ1-4 TRBV14
CASSRGWAGGDGYTF TGTGCCAGCAGTCGGGGGTGGGCAGGTGGGGATGGCTACACCTTC NA NA TRBJ1-2 TRBV6-5
CASSWGDRYYNEQFF TGTGCCAGCAGCTGGGGGGACAGGTACTACAATGAGCAGTTCTTC TRBD1 once TRBJ2-1 TRBV5-8
CASSYGQGTLYEQYF TGTGCCAGCAGCTATGGACAGGGGACTCTCTACGAGCAGTACTTC TRBD1 NA TRBJ2-7 TRBV9
CASSFPGENSPLHF TGCGCCAGCAGCTTCCCAGGGGAGAATTCACCCCTCCACTTT NA NA TRBJ1-6 TRBV5-1
CASSFTGEYGYTF TGCGCCAGCAGCTTTACAGGGGAATATGGCTACACCTTC TRBD1 NA TRBJ1-2 TRBV5-1